The 20 T cell receptor beta chains below all came from one sample that was sequenced in a study of response to subunit inactivated influenza vaccine. TCRdb re-called the RT-PCR reads through MiXCR, storing one row per CDR3 protein. There are more than 700,000 distinct CDR3 sequences in the sample; over 20% occur only once, and about a tenth lies in the top ten. The sample here was PBMCs from blood, taken around 5 days after vaccination. These TCRs come from a man aged 45 to 65 who received an inactivated influenza vaccine.

The chain is built from TRBV6-2 or TRBV6-3 and TRBJ2-5; D is uncertain. The CDR3 consists of 14 residues. Germline assignment: CDR1 MNHEY and CDR2 SVGEGT. V was trimmed by 7 bases and J by 1 base, leaving 13 bases between them. This CDR3 reads CASMVPVGQETQYF. The CDR3 coding sequence is TGTGCCAGCATGGTCCCGGTCGGCCAAGAGACCCAGTACTTC.

The gene calls are TRBV10-3 and TRBJ2-1, with 10 bases aligning to TRBD2. The CDR3 sequence is 16 residues long. V lost 10 bases and J lost 7; bases outside the gene matches: 16. Looked up from germline, CDR1 is ENHRY and CDR2 is SYGVKD. CDR3 sequence reads: CATGASGSFRGNEQFF. In nucleotides, the CDR3 is TGTGCCACCGGTGCTAGCGGGAGCTTCCGTGGGAATGAGCAGTTCTTC.

This clonotype has a handful of counts. The CDR3 is CASSYLQGNTQYF. The CDR3 DNA follows: TGTGCCAGCAGTTACTTGCAGGGTAATACGCAGTATTTT. The chain links TRBV6-6 to TRBJ2-3; a possible D gene is TRBD1 (5 bases). Trimming left V 1 base short and J 7 bases short, with 9 bases between. This CDR3 has 13 amino acids. Germline CDR1 and CDR2: MNHNY and SVGAGI (reference sequence).

The chain has TRBV20-1 and TRBJ2-4; D is possibly TRBD1 (5 bases). Germline V gene data show CDR1 as DFQATT and CDR2 as SNEGSKA (reference sequence). V was clipped by 6 bases and J by 6 bases, with 18 bases between them. The CDR3 sequence is 14 residues long. This chain's CDR3 is CSASQTLRGNIQYF. CDR3 bases: TGCAGTGCATCACAGACATTAAGGGGAAACATTCAGTACTTC.

This clonotype has only a few counts. The chain employs TRBV7-2 and TRBJ2-7; 8 bases are shared with TRBD2. V shed 1 base, J shed 3 bases, and the junction held 8 bases outside the gene matches. Germline V lookup: CDR1 SGHTA, CDR2 FQGNSA. This CDR3 has 16 residues. CDR3 sequence reads: CASSLVGREALYEQYF. The CDR3 coding sequence is TGTGCCAGCAGCTTAGTCGGGCGGGAGGCCCTCTACGAGCAGTACTTC.

In DNA, the CDR3 is TGTGCCAGCAGCCGTGATACGAGGTACTATGGCTACACCTTC. As protein: CASSRDTRYYGYTF. This rearrangement joins TRBV27 to TRBJ1-2; D gene ambiguous. The germline CDR1 and CDR2 sequences are MNHEY and SMNVEV (reference sequence). Trimming left V 6 bases short and J 3 bases short, with 14 bases between. The CDR3 is 14 residues long.

The rearrangement links TRBV3-1 to TRBJ2-7, with D unclear. Germline V CDR1 and CDR2: LGHDT, YNNKEL (reference sequence). Trimming removed 2 bases at V and 0 bases at J, with 8 bases between. CDR3 size: 14 residues. The CDR3 loop reads CASSQRRGSYEQYF. The CDR3 nucleotides are TGTGCCAGCAGCCAACGTCGCGGCTCCTACGAGCAGTACTTC.

This clonotype was counted between two and nine times. The gene calls are TRBV27 and TRBJ1-1; D gene uncertain. The CDR3 is made up of 16 amino acids. Per the germline V gene, CDR1 is MNHEY and CDR2 is SMNVEV (reference sequence). Trimming left V 3 bases short and J 3 bases short, with 17 bases between. Here the CDR3 DNA reads TGTGCCAGCAGTTTTGTAAGGTTTGGTCCGGACACTGAAGCTTTCTTT. Amino acid sequence: CASSFVRFGPDTEAFF.

The J gene is TRBJ1-3, the V gene TRBV3-1; no clear D. CDR3 size: 18 residues. V was clipped by 0 bases and J by 0 bases, with 15 bases between them. Germline loops: CDR1 LGHDT, CDR2 YNNKEL (reference sequence). The CDR3 nucleotides are TGTGCCAGCAGCCAAGAAGCCCTGAACAGAATCTCTGGAAACACCATATATTTT. As protein: CASSQEALNRISGNTIYF. Full variable domain (remainder filled in from reference TRBV3-1 and TRBJ1-3): DTAVSQTPKYLVTQMGNDKSIKCEQNLGHDTMYWYKQDSKKFLKIMFSYNNKELIINETVPNRFSPKSPDKAHLNLHINSLELGDSAVYFCASSQEALNRISGNTIYFGEGSWLTVV.

The chain carries TRBV5-1 and TRBJ2-3, with 7 bases lining up with TRBD2. The V gene's germline CDR1 is SGHRS and CDR2 YFSETQ. Germline trimming cut 0 bases from V and 1 base from J; bases unmatched to any gene: 5. The CDR3 covers 16 residues. The CDR3 nucleotides read TGCGCCAGCAGCTTGGGGATGAGCGGGGGCACAGATACGCAGTATTTT. This codes for CASSLGMSGGTDTQYF.

This clonotype was detected many times. The rearrangement joins TRBV24-1 to TRBJ2-5; D perhaps matches TRBD2 (6 bases). V shed 0 bases and J shed 3 bases, with 7 bases lying between them. From germline, CDR1 is KGHDR and CDR2 SFDVKD. CDR3 length: 14 amino acids. CDR3 in amino acids: CATSDLAGKETQYF. The CDR3, as DNA: TGTGCCACCAGTGATTTGGCGGGGAAAGAGACCCAGTACTTC.

The table lists this clonotype with a few counts. The V call is TRBV3-1, the J call TRBJ2-2; 12 nucleotides agree with TRBD2. Germline-derived CDR1 and CDR2 are LGHDT and YNNKEL (reference sequence). Trimming cost V 5 bases and J 4 bases; bases outside gene matches: 5. This CDR3 region has 16 residues. DNA for the CDR3: TGTGCCAGCAGCAGACTAGCGGGAGCCCCCACCGGGGAGCTGTTTTTT. This encodes CASSRLAGAPTGELFF.

The table lists this clonotype with a few counts. The gene calls are TRBV2 and TRBJ2-3; D uncertain. V lost 7 bases, J lost 2 bases, and 16 bases lay in between. Germline V gives CDR1 SNHLY, CDR2 FYNNEI. This CDR3 comprises 15 residues. As DNA, the CDR3 is TGTGCCAGCATCCCCGTCGGCGTTTCCACAGATACGCAGTATTTT. Its protein is CASIPVGVSTDTQYF. The entire variable domain, with the rest obtained from reference TRBV2 and TRBJ2-3, is as follows: EPEVTQTPSHQVTQMGQEVILRCVPISNHLYFYWYRQILGQKVEFLVSFYNNEISEKSEIFDDQFSVERPDGSNFTLKIRSTKLEDSAMYFCASIPVGVSTDTQYFGPGTRLTVL.

The chain recombines TRBV12-3 or TRBV12-4 with TRBJ2-7; 7 bases line up with TRBD1. Trimming took 4 bases from V and 3 from J; bases not matched to a gene: 15. The CDR3 contains 17 residues. The CDR3 region is CASSSSPGSGTDYEQYF. CDR3 nucleotides: TGTGCCAGCAGTTCCTCTCCCGGCTCAGGGACAGACTACGAGCAGTACTTC.

V is TRBV6-2 or TRBV6-3 and J is TRBJ2-7, with 11 bases that match TRBD2. The germline V gene encodes CDR1 MNHEY and CDR2 SVGEGT. Trimming took 4 bases from V and 7 from J; bases not matched to a gene: 12. This CDR3 spans 16 amino acids. CDR3 sequence (DNA): TGTGCCAGCAGTTGGCAACTAGCGGGAGTTGGATTTGAGCAGTACTTC. Translated: CASSWQLAGVGFEQYF.

There are a few counts of this clonotype. V gene TRBV10-3 combines with J gene TRBJ2-3; the D is unclear. CDR1 is ENHRY and CDR2 is SYGVKD in the germline V gene. Between the trimmed V and J ends, which lost 0 bases and 5 bases, there was a span of 12 bases. The CDR3 has 15 amino acids. The CDR3 reads CAISESITTGDTQYF. The CDR3 coding sequence is TGTGCCATCAGTGAGTCGATCACGACGGGAGATACGCAGTATTTT.

This chain joins TRBV12-3 or TRBV12-4 and TRBJ2-2; D is perhaps TRBD2 (6 bases). Trimming removed 7 bases at V and 6 bases at J, with 12 bases between. The CDR3 contains 13 residues. The CDR3 sequence is CASTRLVSGELFF. CDR3 in DNA: TGTGCCAGCACCCGACTAGTATCCGGGGAGCTGTTTTTT.

The J gene is TRBJ1-2, the V gene TRBV29-1; possibly TRBD1 for D (5 bases). V was trimmed by 7 bases and J by 6 bases, leaving 21 bases between them. This CDR3 spans 14 amino acids. Germline loops: CDR1 SQVTM, CDR2 ANQGSEA. CDR3 sequence reads: CSGSQGTSRDGYTF. The DNA of the CDR3 is TGCAGCGGCTCCCAGGGTACGAGTAGGGATGGCTACACCTTC.

The rearrangement uses TRBV20-1 and TRBJ2-3; TRBD2 aligns across 12 bases. CDR3 length: 17 residues. Germline CDR1 and CDR2: DFQATT and SNEGSKA (reference sequence). The J segment lost 2 bases and the V segment lost 2 bases, leaving 8 bases of the junction unmatched. The CDR3 protein is CSARPRLAGGATDTQYF. The CDR3 nucleotides are TGCAGTGCTAGACCACGGCTAGCGGGGGGGGCCACAGATACGCAGTATTTT.

CDR3: CSAPTILSTDTQYF. DNA for the CDR3: TGCAGTGCCCCAACAATCCTTAGCACAGATACGCAGTATTTT. This chain uses TRBV20-1 with TRBJ2-3; D ambiguous. This CDR3 is 14 amino acids long. Germline assignment: CDR1 DFQATT and CDR2 SNEGSKA (reference sequence). Trimming removed 6 bases from V and 0 bases from J, with 13 bases in between.